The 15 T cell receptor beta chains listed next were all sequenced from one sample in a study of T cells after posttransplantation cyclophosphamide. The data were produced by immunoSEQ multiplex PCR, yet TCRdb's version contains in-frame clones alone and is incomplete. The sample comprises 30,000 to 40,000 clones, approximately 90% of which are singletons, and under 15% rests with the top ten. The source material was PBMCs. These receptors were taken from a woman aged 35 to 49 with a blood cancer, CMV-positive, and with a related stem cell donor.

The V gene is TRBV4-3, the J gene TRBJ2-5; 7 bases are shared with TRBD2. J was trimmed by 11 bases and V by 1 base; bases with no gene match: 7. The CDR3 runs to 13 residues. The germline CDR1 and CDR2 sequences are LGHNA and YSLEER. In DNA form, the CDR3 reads TGCGCCAGCAGCCAAGTCGTTGGGAGGGAGCAGTACTTC. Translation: CASSQVVGREQYF.

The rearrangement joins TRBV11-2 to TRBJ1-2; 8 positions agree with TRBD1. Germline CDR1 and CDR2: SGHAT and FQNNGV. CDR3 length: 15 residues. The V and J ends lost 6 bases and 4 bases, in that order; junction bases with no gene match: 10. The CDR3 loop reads CASRGSGTGSYGYTF. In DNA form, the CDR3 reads TGTGCCAGCAGAGGATCCGGGACAGGAAGCTATGGCTACACCTTC. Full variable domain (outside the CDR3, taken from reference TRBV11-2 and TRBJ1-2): EAGVAQSPRYKIIEKRQSVAFWCNPISGHATLYWYQQILGQGPKLLIQFQNNGVVDDSQLPKDRFSAERLKGVDSTLKIQPAKLEDSAVYLCASRGSGTGSYGYTFGSGTRLTVV.

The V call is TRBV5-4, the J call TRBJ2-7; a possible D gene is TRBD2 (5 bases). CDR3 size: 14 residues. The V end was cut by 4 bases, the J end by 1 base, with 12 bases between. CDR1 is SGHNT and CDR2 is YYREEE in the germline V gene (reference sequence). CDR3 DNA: TGTGCCAGCAGCCCCGGGGTGGAGTCCTACGAGCAGTACTTC. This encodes CASSPGVESYEQYF.

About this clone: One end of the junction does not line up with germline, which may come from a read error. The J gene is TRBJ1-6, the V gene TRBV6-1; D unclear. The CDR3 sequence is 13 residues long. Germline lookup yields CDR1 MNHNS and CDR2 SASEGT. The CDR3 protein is CASIERVYSPLHF. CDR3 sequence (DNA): TGTGCCAGCATTGAACGGGTCTATTCACCCCTCCACTTT.

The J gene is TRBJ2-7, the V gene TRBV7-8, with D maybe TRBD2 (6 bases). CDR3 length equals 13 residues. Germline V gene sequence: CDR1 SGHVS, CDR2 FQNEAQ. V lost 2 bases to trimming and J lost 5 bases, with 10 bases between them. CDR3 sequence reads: CASSLRGKHEQYF. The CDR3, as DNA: TGTGCCAGCAGCTTACGGGGGAAACACGAGCAGTACTTC.

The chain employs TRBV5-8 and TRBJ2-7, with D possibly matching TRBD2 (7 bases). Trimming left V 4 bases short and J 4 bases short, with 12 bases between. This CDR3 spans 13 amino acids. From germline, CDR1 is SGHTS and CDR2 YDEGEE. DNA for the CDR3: TGTGCCAGCAGCCGCGGGGGCGGGTACGAGCAGTACTTC. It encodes CASSRGGGYEQYF.

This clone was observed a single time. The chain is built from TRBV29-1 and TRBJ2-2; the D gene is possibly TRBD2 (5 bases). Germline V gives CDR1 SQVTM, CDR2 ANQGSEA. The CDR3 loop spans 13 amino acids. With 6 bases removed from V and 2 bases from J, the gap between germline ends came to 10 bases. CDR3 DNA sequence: TGCAGCGTCCCGAGGGAAAACACCGGGGAGCTGTTTTTT. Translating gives CSVPRENTGELFF.

CDR3 DNA: TGTGCCATCAGTCCCAGGACAGGGGGAGAGACCCAGTACTTC. The encoded protein is CAISPRTGGETQYF. The chain couples TRBV10-3 to TRBJ2-5; 10 nucleotides match TRBD1. Germline CDR1 reads ENHRY; CDR2 reads SYGVKD. The CDR3 sequence is 14 residues long. After removal of 5 bases from V and 4 bases from J, the junction contained 4 bases not matched to a gene.

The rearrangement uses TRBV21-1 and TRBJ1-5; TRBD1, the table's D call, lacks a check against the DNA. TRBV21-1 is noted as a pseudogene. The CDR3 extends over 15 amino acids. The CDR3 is CASSPSGDGNQPQHF. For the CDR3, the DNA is TGTGCCAGCAGTCCCTCAGGGGACGGTAATCAGCCCCAGCATTTT.

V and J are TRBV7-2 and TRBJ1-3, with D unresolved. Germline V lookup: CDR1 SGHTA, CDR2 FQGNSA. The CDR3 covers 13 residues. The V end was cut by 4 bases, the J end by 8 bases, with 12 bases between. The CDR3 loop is CASSSLSGDTIYF. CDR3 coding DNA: TGTGCCAGCAGCTCTCTCTCCGGAGACACCATATATTTT.

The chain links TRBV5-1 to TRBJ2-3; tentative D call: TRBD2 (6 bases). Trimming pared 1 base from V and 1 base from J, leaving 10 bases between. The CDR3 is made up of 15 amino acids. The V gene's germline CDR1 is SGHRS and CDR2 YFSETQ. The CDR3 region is CASSLSTSRTDTQYF. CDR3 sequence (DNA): TGCGCCAGCAGCTTGAGCACTAGCCGCACAGATACGCAGTATTTT. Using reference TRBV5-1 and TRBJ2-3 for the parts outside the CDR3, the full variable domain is KAGVTQTPRYLIKTRGQQVTLSCSPISGHRSVSWYQQTPGQGLQFLFEYFSETQRNKGNFPGRFSGRQFSNSRSEMNVSTLELGDSALYLCASSLSTSRTDTQYFGPGTRLTVL.

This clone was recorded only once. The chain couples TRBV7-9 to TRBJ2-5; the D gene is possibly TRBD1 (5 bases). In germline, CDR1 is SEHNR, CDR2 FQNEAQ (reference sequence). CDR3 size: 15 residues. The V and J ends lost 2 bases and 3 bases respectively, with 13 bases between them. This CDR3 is CASSLLDGAEETQYF. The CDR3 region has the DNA TGTGCCAGCAGCTTATTAGATGGGGCTGAAGAGACCCAGTACTTC.

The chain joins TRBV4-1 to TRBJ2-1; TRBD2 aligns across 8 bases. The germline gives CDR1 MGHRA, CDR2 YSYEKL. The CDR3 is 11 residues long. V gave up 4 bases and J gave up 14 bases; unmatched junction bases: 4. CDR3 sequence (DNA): TGCGCCAGCAGCCCCGGGACTAGGAAGTTCTTC. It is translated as CASSPGTRKFF.

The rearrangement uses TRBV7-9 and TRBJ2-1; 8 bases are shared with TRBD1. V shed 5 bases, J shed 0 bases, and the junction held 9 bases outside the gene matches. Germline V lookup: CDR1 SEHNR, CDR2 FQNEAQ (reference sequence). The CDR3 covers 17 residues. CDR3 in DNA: TGTGCCAGCAGCCTCAGGGGGCAAAGGGGCTCCTACAATGAGCAGTTCTTC. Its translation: CASSLRGQRGSYNEQFF.

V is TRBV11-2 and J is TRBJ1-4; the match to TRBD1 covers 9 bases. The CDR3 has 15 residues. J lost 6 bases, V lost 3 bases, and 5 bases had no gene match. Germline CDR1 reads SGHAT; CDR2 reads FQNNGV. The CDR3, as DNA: TGTGCCAGCAGCTTGACCTGGACAGGGGATGAAAAACTGTTTTTT. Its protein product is CASSLTWTGDEKLFF.